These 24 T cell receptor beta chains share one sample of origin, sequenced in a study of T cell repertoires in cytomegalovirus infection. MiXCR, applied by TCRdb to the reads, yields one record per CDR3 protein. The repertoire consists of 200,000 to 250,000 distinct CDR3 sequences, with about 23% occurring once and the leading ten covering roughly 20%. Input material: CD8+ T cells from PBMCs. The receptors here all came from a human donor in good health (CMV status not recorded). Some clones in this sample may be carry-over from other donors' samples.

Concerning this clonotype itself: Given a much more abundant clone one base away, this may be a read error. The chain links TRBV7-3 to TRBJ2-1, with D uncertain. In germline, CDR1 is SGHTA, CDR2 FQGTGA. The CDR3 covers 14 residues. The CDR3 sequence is CASSLRRHHNVQFF. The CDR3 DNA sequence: TGTGCCAGCAGCTTACGCAGACACCACAATGTGCAGTTCTTC.

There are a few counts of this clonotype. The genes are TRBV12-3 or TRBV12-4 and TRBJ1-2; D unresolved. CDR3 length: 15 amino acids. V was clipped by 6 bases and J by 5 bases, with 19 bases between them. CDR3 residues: CASSPRRVEIYGYTF. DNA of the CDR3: TGTGCCAGCAGCCCGCGCCGGGTCGAGATTTATGGCTACACCTTC.

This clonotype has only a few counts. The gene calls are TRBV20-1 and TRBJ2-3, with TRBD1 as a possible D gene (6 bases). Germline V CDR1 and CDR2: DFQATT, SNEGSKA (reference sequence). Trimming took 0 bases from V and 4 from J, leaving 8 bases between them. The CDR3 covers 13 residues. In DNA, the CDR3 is TGCAGTGCTAGAGAAGACAGGTCAGATACGCAGTATTTT. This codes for CSAREDRSDTQYF.

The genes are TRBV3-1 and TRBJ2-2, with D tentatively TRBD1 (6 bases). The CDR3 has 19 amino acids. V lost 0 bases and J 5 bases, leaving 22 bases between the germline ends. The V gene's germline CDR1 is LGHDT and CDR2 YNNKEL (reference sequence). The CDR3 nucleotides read TGTGCCAGCAGCCAAGATTTGGGGCAGGGGACATGGGGGACCGGGGAGCTGTTTTTT. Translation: CASSQDLGQGTWGTGELFF.

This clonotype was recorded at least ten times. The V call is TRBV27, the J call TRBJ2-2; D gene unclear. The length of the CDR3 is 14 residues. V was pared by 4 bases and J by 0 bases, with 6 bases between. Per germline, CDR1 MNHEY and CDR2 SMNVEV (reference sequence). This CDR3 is CASSSLANTGELFF. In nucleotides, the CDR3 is TGTGCCAGCAGTTCCCTCGCGAACACCGGGGAGCTGTTTTTT.

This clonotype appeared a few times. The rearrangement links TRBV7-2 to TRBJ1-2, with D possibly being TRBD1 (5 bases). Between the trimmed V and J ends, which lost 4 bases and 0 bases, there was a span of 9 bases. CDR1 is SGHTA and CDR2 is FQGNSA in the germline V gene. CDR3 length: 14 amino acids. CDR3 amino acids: CASSYKQANYGYTF. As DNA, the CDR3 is TGTGCCAGCAGCTACAAACAGGCTAACTATGGCTACACCTTC.

The DNA of the CDR3 is TGTGCCAGTACGGAGGCTTCGGGCTCCTACAATGAGCAGTTCTTC. Protein product: CASTEASGSYNEQFF. This sequence joins TRBV19 and TRBJ2-1; D is possibly TRBD2 (5 bases). CDR1 is LNHDA, CDR2 SQIVND, per germline (reference sequence). CDR3 length equals 15 residues. With 7 bases removed from V and 0 bases from J, the gap between germline ends came to 13 bases.

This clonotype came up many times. CDR3 protein: CASSPMRGLEGQYF. In DNA form, the CDR3 reads TGTGCCAGCAGCCCAATGCGGGGATTAGAGGGGCAGTACTTC. The J gene is TRBJ2-7, the V gene TRBV7-6, with D possibly TRBD2 on 6 matching bases. The germline gives CDR1 SGHVS, CDR2 FNYEAQ. Trimming cost V 5 bases and J 9 bases, with 20 bases left between them. This CDR3 is 14 amino acids long.

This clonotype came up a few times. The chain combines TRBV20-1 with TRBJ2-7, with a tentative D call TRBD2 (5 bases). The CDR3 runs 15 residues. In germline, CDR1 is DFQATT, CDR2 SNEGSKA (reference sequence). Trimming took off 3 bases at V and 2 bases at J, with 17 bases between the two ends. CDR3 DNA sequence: TGCAGTGCTAGGCGGGTAGCGCTAATTCCCTACGAGCAGTACTTC. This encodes CSARRVALIPYEQYF.

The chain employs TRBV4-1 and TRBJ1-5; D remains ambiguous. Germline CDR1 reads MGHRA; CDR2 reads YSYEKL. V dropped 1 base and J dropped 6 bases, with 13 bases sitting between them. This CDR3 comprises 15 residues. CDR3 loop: CASSQGSGIAQPQHF. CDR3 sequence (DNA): TGCGCCAGCAGCCAAGGGTCTGGGATCGCTCAGCCCCAGCATTTT.

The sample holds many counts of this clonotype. CDR3 amino acids: CASSPRPSPDYGYTF. In DNA, the CDR3 is TGTGCCAGCTCACCAAGGCCTTCCCCAGACTATGGCTACACCTTC. The chain carries TRBV18 and TRBJ1-2; no reliable D call. The CDR3 is 15 residues long. CDR1 and CDR2 from the germline V gene are KGHSH and LQKENI. V was clipped by 2 bases and J by 3 bases, with 13 bases between them. The full variable domain, its missing parts supplied by reference TRBV18 and TRBJ1-2, is NAGVMQNPRHLVRRRGQEARLRCSPMKGHSHVYWYRQLPEEGLKFMVYLQKENIIDESGMPKERFSAEFPKEGPSILRIQQVVRGDSAAYFCASSPRPSPDYGYTFGSGTRLTVV.

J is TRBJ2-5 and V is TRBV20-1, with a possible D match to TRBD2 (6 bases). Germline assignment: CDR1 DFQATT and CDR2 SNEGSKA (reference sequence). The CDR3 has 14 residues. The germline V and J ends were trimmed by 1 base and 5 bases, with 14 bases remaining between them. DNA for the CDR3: TGCAGTGCTAGAGTGGCGGGGCCACGGGAGACCCAGTACTTC. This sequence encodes CSARVAGPRETQYF.

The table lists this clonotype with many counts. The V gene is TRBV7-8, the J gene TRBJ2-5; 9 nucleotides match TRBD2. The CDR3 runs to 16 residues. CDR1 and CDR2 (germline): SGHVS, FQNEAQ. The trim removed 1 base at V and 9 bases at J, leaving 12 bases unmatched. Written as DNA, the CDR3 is TGTGCCAGCAGCTTAGGGGCTAGCGGGACCCAAGCGGCCCAGTACTTC. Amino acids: CASSLGASGTQAAQYF.

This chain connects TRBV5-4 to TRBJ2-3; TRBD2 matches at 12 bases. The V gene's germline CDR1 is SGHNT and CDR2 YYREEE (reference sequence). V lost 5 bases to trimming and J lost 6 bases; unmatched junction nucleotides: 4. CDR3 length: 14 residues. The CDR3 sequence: CASRSTSGGDTQYF. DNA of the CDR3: TGTGCCAGCAGATCGACTAGCGGGGGTGATACGCAGTATTTT.

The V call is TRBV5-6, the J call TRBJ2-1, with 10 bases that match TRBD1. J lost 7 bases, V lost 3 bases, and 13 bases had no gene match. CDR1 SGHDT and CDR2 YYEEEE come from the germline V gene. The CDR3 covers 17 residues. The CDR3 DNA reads TGTGCCAGCAGCTCAACCTCTGAGGGACAGGGGATTAATGAGCAGTTCTTC. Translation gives CASSSTSEGQGINEQFF. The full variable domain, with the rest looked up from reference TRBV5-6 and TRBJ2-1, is DAGVTQSPTHLIKTRGQQVTLRCSPKSGHDTVSWYQQALGQGPQFIFQYYEEEERQRGNFPDRFSGHQFPNYSSELNVNALLLGDSALYLCASSSTSEGQGINEQFFGPGTRLTVL.

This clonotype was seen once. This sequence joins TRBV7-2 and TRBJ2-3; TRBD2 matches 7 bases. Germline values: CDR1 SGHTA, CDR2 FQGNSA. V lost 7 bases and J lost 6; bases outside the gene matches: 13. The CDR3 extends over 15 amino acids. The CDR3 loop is CASTTARGGGDTQYF. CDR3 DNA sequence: TGTGCCAGCACCACGGCCCGGGGCGGGGGTGATACGCAGTATTTT.

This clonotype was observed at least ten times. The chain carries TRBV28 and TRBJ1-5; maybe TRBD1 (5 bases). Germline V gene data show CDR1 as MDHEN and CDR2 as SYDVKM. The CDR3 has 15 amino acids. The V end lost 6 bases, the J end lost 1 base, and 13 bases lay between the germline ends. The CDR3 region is CASRPAGTSNQPQHF. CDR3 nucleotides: TGTGCCAGCAGACCCGCTGGGACGAGCAATCAGCCCCAGCATTTT.

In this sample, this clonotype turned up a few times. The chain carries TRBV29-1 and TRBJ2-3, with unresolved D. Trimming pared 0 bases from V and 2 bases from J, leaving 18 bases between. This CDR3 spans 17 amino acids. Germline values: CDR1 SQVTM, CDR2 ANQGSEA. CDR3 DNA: TGCAGCGTTGAAGATCCCGCAGCAGTAAGCTTCACAGATACGCAGTATTTT. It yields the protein CSVEDPAAVSFTDTQYF.

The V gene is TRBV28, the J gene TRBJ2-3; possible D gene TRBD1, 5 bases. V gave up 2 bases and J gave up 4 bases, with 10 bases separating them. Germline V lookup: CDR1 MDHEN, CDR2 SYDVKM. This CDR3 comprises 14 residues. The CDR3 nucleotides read TGTGCCAGCAGTTTACCCCAGGGATCAGATACGCAGTATTTT. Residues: CASSLPQGSDTQYF.

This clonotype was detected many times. CDR3 sequence (DNA): TGCAGTGCTTCCGGCGAGGGGTATAGCAATCAGCCCCAGCATTTT. Protein: CSASGEGYSNQPQHF. The chain combines TRBV20-1 with TRBJ1-5, with a possible D match to TRBD1 (5 bases). The ends were cut back, 5 bases at V and 0 bases at J, with 14 bases in the middle. This CDR3 region has 15 residues. Looked up from germline, CDR1 is DFQATT and CDR2 is SNEGSKA (reference sequence).

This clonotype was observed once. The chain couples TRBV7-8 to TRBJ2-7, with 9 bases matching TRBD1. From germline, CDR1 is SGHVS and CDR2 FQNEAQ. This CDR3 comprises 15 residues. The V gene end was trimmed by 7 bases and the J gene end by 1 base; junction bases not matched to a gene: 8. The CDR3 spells CASNPGTGTSYEQYF. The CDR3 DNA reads TGTGCCAGCAACCCGGGGACAGGGACTTCCTACGAGCAGTACTTC.

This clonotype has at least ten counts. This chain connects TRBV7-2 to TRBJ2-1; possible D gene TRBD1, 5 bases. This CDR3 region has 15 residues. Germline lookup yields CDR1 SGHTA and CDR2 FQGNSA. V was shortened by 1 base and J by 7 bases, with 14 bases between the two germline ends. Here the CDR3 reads CASSLGRAPRNEQFF. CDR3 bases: TGTGCCAGCAGCTTAGGCAGGGCTCCTAGAAATGAGCAGTTCTTC.

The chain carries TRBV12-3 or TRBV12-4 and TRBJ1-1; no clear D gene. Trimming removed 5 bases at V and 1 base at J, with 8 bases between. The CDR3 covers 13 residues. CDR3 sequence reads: CASSPSTNTEAFF. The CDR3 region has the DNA TGTGCCAGCAGTCCGTCGACGAACACTGAAGCTTTCTTT.

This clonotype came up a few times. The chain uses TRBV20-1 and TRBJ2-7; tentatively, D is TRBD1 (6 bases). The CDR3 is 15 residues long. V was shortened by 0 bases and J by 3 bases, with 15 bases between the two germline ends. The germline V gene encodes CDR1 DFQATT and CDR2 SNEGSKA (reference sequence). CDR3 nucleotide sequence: TGCAGTGCTAGAGATTTCGCACAGGGAATCTACGAGCAGTACTTC. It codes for CSARDFAQGIYEQYF.